This T cell receptor (beta chain) derives from a study of blood T cell repertoires in COVID-19. Study in general: Collection of acute and convalescent COVID-19 samples took place in the United States, Italy and Spain. PBMCs, B-cell-depleted T cells, or T cells were the source of the cDNA or gDNA that made up the material.

Methods used by the authors: The authors estimated nucleated cell counts from reference gene primer amplification. Method: immunoSEQ multiplex PCR; TCRdb's copy keeps in-frame clones and lacks some. V and J calls and clone size come straight from that table; D and trimming were deduced from the DNA. Among more than 35,000 clones, 80% to 90% were seen once, and the ten largest hold around 6.5%. The CDR3 covers 16 residues. The J segment lost 1 base and the V segment lost 3 bases, leaving 5 bases of the junction unmatched. The V gene's germline CDR1 is KGHDR and CDR2 SFDVKD. There are a few counts of this clone.

Material for sequencing was peripheral blood. The TCR comes from a human donor in a cohort sampled during active COVID-19. The V and J genes are TRBV24-1 and TRBJ2-3; 8 positions match TRBD1. The CDR3 DNA is TGTGCCACCAGTGATCCGCCGGGACAGGGCACAGATACGCAGTATTTT. This gives the protein CATSDPPGQGTDTQYF.